Following are 16 T cell receptor beta chains from one sample sequenced in a study of T cell clonality in common variable immunodeficiency. The study's findings and limits: Common variable immunodeficiency TCR beta sequences reportedly had fewer deletions and N-nucleotide insertions.

Their antigen targets remain unknown. This table comes from immunoSEQ multiplex PCR, and its TCRdb copy is limited to in-frame clones, with some not included. The sample shows about 20,000 clones, none of them appearing just once. Input material: peripheral blood mononuclear cells. Receptor source: a human donor with common variable immunodeficiency.

This clone was seen many times. The read stops 3 residues short of the end of the CDR3; the missing end is completed from the germline J gene. This chain connects TRBV18 to TRBJ2-2; no definite D call. The CDR3 consists of 15 residues. Germline V lookup: CDR1 KGHSH, CDR2 LQKENI. V was clipped by 3 bases and J by 1 base, with 9 bases between them. The sequenced part of the CDR3 DNA is TGTGCCAGCTCACCTTATCGACTGAACACCGGGGAG. The encoded protein is CASSPYRLNTGE. The CDR3 reads in full as CASSPYRLNTGELFF. The complete variable domain, with remaining parts taken from reference TRBV18 and TRBJ2-2, reads NAGVMQNPRHLVRRRGQEARLRCSPMKGHSHVYWYRQLPEEGLKFMVYLQKENIIDESGMPKERFSAEFPKEGPSILRIQQVVRGDSAAYFCASSPYRLNTGELFFGEGSRLTVL.

Ten or more counts support this clone. The CDR3 end falls 3 residues outside the read, so it is completed with the germline J gene. V gene TRBV18 combines with J gene TRBJ2-3; TRBD1 aligns across 7 bases. The CDR3 is 16 amino acids. The V gene's germline CDR1 is KGHSH and CDR2 LQKENI. Trimming removed 3 bases from V and 2 bases from J; junction bases left unmatched: 8. CDR3 bases read: TGTGCCAGCTCACCCCTGACAGGGATTAACACAGATACG. Its protein is CASSPLTGINTDT. The whole CDR3 protein is CASSPLTGINTDTQYF.

This clone was observed a few times. Read sequence stops 3 residues before the CDR3 end, and the germline J gene provides the missing end. The chain couples TRBV7-8 to TRBJ2-1; 8 bases are a match to TRBD2. Germline V gene data show CDR1 as SGHVS and CDR2 as FQNEAQ. J lost 6 bases, V lost 0 bases, and 4 bases had no gene match. The CDR3 loop spans 15 amino acids. CDR3 DNA, as far as it was read: TGTGCCAGCAGCTTAGCTTTAGCGGGAAGCAATGAG. As protein: CASSLALAGSNE. The whole CDR3 protein is CASSLALAGSNEQFF.

With regard to this clone: The read ends 3 residues before the CDR3 terminus; that terminus is restored from the germline J gene. V is TRBV7-3 and J is TRBJ2-3; D unresolved. In germline, CDR1 is SGHTA, CDR2 FQGTGA. Trimming removed 10 bases from V and 1 base from J, with 6 bases in between. The CDR3 length is 11 residues. The sequenced part of the CDR3 DNA is TGTGCCATTCCCGGCACAGATACG. It translates to CAIPGTDT. In full, the CDR3 reads CAIPGTDTQYF. The variable domain in full, with the rest retrieved from reference TRBV7-3 and TRBJ2-3, is GAGVSQTPSNKVTEKGKYVELRCDPISGHTALYWYRQSLGQGPEFLIYFQGTGAADDSGLPNDRFFAVRPEGSVSTLKIQRTERGDSAVYLCAIPGTDTQYFGPGTRLTVL.

Comment on this clone: The read gets to within 3 residues of the CDR3 end, and the germline J gene fills in the rest. This sequence joins TRBV7-9 and TRBJ1-1; D is possibly TRBD1 (6 bases). Trimming left V 5 bases short and J 1 base short, with 11 bases between. From germline, CDR1 is SEHNR and CDR2 FQNEAQ (reference sequence). This CDR3 is built from 14 residues. The CDR3 spells CASSLGQKNTEAFF. CDR3 DNA (partial): TGTGCCAGCAGCCTCGGACAGAAGAACACTGAA. Together with reference TRBV7-9 and TRBJ1-1, the CDR3 gives the full variable domain: DTGVSQNPRHKITKRGQNVTFRCDPISEHNRLYWYRQTLGQGPEFLTYFQNEAQLEKSRLLSDRFSAERPKGSFSTLEIQRTEQGDSAMYLCASSLGQKNTEAFFGQGTRLTVV.

This clone was counted many times. The sequenced fragment ends 3 residues before the CDR3 boundary, so the rest is inferred from the germline J gene. The chain joins TRBV2 to TRBJ2-3; maybe TRBD2 (6 bases). Germline-derived CDR1 and CDR2 are SNHLY and FYNNEI. CDR3 length: 15 amino acids. Between the trimmed V and J ends, which lost 3 bases and 2 bases, there was a span of 12 bases. The sequenced part of the CDR3 DNA is TGTGCCAGCAGTGAGCGGGGCCAATTCACAGATACG. This encodes CASSERGQFTDT. The complete CDR3 reads CASSERGQFTDTQYF.

This clone was detected ten times or more. The CDR3 sequence is CASSLEGAGELFF. The CDR3 bases that were read are TGCGCCAGCAGCTTGGAGGGGGCCGGGGAG. The V gene is TRBV5-1, the J gene TRBJ2-2; perhaps TRBD1 as D (6 bases). The CDR3 end falls 3 residues outside the read, so it is completed with the germline J gene. CDR1 and CDR2 (germline): SGHRS, YFSETQ. The CDR3 contains 13 residues. V dropped 0 bases and J dropped 6 bases, with 6 bases sitting between them.

A note on this clone: Coverage ceases 3 residues before the CDR3 finishes, and the germline J gene fills in the end. The rearrangement uses TRBV19 and TRBJ1-2, with D perhaps TRBD1 (5 bases). The V gene's germline CDR1 is LNHDA and CDR2 SQIVND (reference sequence). The CDR3 sequence is 14 residues long. CDR3 bases read: TGTGCCAGTGCCAGGGAAGGGGAAAAAGGGGGC. Its protein product is CASAREGEKGG. The whole CDR3 is CASAREGEKGGYTF.

This clone was counted many times. The sequenced fragment ends 3 residues before the CDR3 boundary, so the rest is inferred from the germline J gene. The chain combines TRBV7-3 with TRBJ2-5, with 8 positions matching TRBD2. This CDR3 is built from 14 residues. Germline trimming cut 5 bases from V and 3 bases from J; bases unmatched to any gene: 5. Germline CDR1 and CDR2: SGHTA and FQGTGA. CDR3 loop: CASSRGGAEETQYF. The covered CDR3 bases are TGTGCCAGCAGCCGGGGGGGGGCGGAAGAGACC.

This clone was picked up many times. The read ends 3 residues shy of where the CDR3 ends; the end is completed using the germline J gene. The chain combines TRBV7-2 with TRBJ2-3; 9 positions agree with TRBD2. This CDR3 comprises 14 residues. V trimming: 5 bases; J trimming: 5 bases; junction bases outside the gene matches: 5. Per the germline V gene, CDR1 is SGHTA and CDR2 is FQGNSA. The sequenced CDR3 bases are TGTGCCAGCAGCGTTAGCGGGGGAGGAGATACG. Amino acids: CASSVSGGGDT. The full CDR3 sequence reads CASSVSGGGDTQYF. The full variable domain, its missing parts supplied by reference TRBV7-2 and TRBJ2-3, is GAGVSQSPSNKVTEKGKDVELRCDPISGHTALYWYRQSLGQGLEFLIYFQGNSAPDKSGLPSDRFSAERTGGSVSTLTIQRTQQEDSAVYLCASSVSGGGDTQYFGPGTRLTVL.

This clone was observed a handful of times. The CDR3 end falls 3 residues outside the read, so it is completed with the germline J gene. The gene calls are TRBV7-2 and TRBJ1-4; maybe TRBD1 (5 bases). Trimming removed 5 bases from V and 8 bases from J, with 15 bases in between. CDR1 is SGHTA and CDR2 is FQGNSA in the germline V gene. This CDR3 spans 14 amino acids. The CDR3 reads CASSPPGLREKLFF. The sequenced CDR3 bases are TGTGCCAGCAGCCCCCCGGGACTTAGGGAAAAA.

This clone showed up just a few times. The CDR3 sequence is CASSEQGAFSNQPQHF. Partial CDR3 DNA: TGTGCCAGCAGTGAACAGGGGGCGTTTAGCAATCAGCCC. The chain couples TRBV6-1 to TRBJ1-5, with TRBD1 matching over 8 bases. The read ends 3 residues before the CDR3 terminus; that terminus is restored from the germline J gene. This CDR3 is 16 amino acids long. Germline V gene sequence: CDR1 MNHNS, CDR2 SASEGT. The V gene end was trimmed by 2 bases and the J gene end by 0 bases; junction bases not matched to a gene: 3.

Partial CDR3 DNA: TGCGCCAGCAGCTTGGGCCAGGGAAACACACAAACCTACGAG. It translates to CASSLGQGNTQTYE. The whole CDR3 is CASSLGQGNTQTYEQYF. The chain recombines TRBV5-1 with TRBJ2-7; the D gene is possibly TRBD1 (5 bases). The CDR3 is cut off 3 residues early in the read; its end comes from the germline J gene. Germline V gives CDR1 SGHRS, CDR2 YFSETQ. V lost 0 bases and J 2 bases, leaving 18 bases between the germline ends. CDR3 length equals 17 residues.

Sample share makes this clone medium-sized. This chain's CDR3 is CASSIGSSGGNTGELFF. Incomplete CDR3 DNA: TGTGCCAGTAGTATAGGTTCAAGCGGGGGAAACACCGGGGAG. The V and J genes are TRBV19 and TRBJ2-2, with 8 bases matching TRBD2. The missing CDR3 end, 3 residues past where the read stops, is filled in from the germline J gene. Per the germline V gene, CDR1 is LNHDA and CDR2 is SQIVND (reference sequence). The CDR3 totals 17 residues. With 1 base clipped from V and 2 bases from J, the junction kept 6 bases outside the gene matches.

This clone was counted many times. Sequencing ends 3 residues short of the CDR3 end; the germline J gene provides the rest. The V gene is TRBV7-8, the J gene TRBJ2-3, with 12 bases fitting TRBD2. J gave up 0 bases and V 3 bases, and 1 base lay outside the gene matches. CDR1 SGHVS and CDR2 FQNEAQ come from the germline V gene. The CDR3 covers 16 residues. Here the CDR3 reads CASSFGTSGSTDTQYF. CDR3 bases read: TGTGCCAGCAGCTTTGGGACTAGCGGGAGCACAGATACG.

This clone was recorded at least ten times. The sequenced part of the CDR3 DNA is TGCGCCAGCAGCTTATCCGGACAGGGGTTCGGCTATGGC. Its protein product is CASSLSGQGFGYG. The entire CDR3 is CASSLSGQGFGYGYTF. The genes are TRBV5-1 and TRBJ1-2; 9 nucleotides line up with TRBD1. The read is 3 residues too short to cover the CDR3 end, so that end is filled in from the germline J gene. The CDR3 length is 16 residues. V dropped 2 bases and J dropped 4; count of bases not matched to a gene: 9. Germline V gene sequence: CDR1 SGHRS, CDR2 YFSETQ. The full variable domain, with the rest looked up from reference TRBV5-1 and TRBJ1-2, is KAGVTQTPRYLIKTRGQQVTLSCSPISGHRSVSWYQQTPGQGLQFLFEYFSETQRNKGNFPGRFSGRQFSNSRSEMNVSTLELGDSALYLCASSLSGQGFGYGYTFGSGTRLTVV.